The 26 T cell receptor beta chains in this list originate from one sample, sequenced in a study of T cell responses to AZD1222 COVID-19 vaccine. Profiling relied on immunoSEQ multiplex PCR, and the TCRdb table lists in-frame clones only, not all of them. The table shows some 150,000 clones, with approximately 78% occurring only once. Specimen: peripheral blood, collected on day 0 of MenACWY control vaccination. The receptors were sampled from an adult in good health.

V and J are TRBV15 and TRBJ1-1; D unclear. With 3 bases removed from V and 4 bases from J, the gap between germline ends came to 12 bases. Germline V lookup: CDR1 LNHNV, CDR2 YYDKDF (reference sequence). This CDR3 is built from 14 residues. CDR3 protein: CATSSDLLGTEAFF. CDR3 in DNA: TGTGCCACCAGCAGTGACCTTCTGGGCACTGAAGCTTTCTTT.

The chain combines TRBV10-3 with TRBJ2-1, with D possibly called TRBD1 or TRBD2 (5 bases each). Germline lookup yields CDR1 ENHRY and CDR2 SYGVKD. CDR3 length: 13 amino acids. V lost 7 bases to trimming and J lost 5 bases, with 12 bases between them. The DNA for the CDR3 is TGTGCCATCAATTCCGGGACGAACAATGAGCAGTTCTTC. Its protein is CAINSGTNNEQFF.

V is TRBV29-1 and J is TRBJ1-2; 7 nucleotides match TRBD1. This CDR3 spans 12 amino acids. Germline V gene lookup returns CDR1 SQVTM and CDR2 ANQGSEA. V lost 6 bases to trimming and J lost 4 bases; unmatched junction nucleotides: 5. CDR3 DNA: TGCAGCGTAGCCGGGACAGCCTATGGCTACACCTTC. Translated, it gives CSVAGTAYGYTF.

The chain links TRBV2 to TRBJ2-2; TRBD2 aligns across 15 bases. Germline loops: CDR1 SNHLY, CDR2 FYNNEI. This CDR3 has 16 residues. Trimming took 5 bases from V and 4 from J; bases not matched to a gene: 2. CDR3 protein: CASSWTSGGVTGELFF. The CDR3 nucleotides read TGTGCCAGCAGTTGGACTAGCGGGGGGGTCACCGGGGAGCTGTTTTTT. Full variable domain (outside the CDR3, taken from reference TRBV2 and TRBJ2-2): EPEVTQTPSHQVTQMGQEVILRCVPISNHLYFYWYRQILGQKVEFLVSFYNNEISEKSEIFDDQFSVERPDGSNFTLKIRSTKLEDSAMYFCASSWTSGGVTGELFFGEGSRLTVL.

This clone has only one observation. The chain has TRBV21-1 and TRBJ2-3. TRBV21-1 has pseudogene status. The CDR3 is 15 amino acids. This CDR3 reads CASTPGGASTDTQYF. The CDR3 DNA is TGTGCCAGCACCCCCGGGGGCGCTAGCACAGATACGCAGTATTTT.

The chain couples TRBV9 to TRBJ1-6, with 7 bases lining up with TRBD1. The CDR3 is made up of 15 amino acids. J lost 8 bases, V lost 4 bases, and 9 bases had no gene match. Germline CDR1 is SGDLS and CDR2 is YYNGEE. DNA for the CDR3: TGTGCCAGCAGCCCCCAGGGGGAGGTGGATTCACCCCTCCACTTT. Translating gives CASSPQGEVDSPLHF. The variable domain in full, with the rest retrieved from reference TRBV9 and TRBJ1-6, is DSGVTQTPKHLITATGQRVTLRCSPRSGDLSVYWYQQSLDQGLQFLIQYYNGEERAKGNILERFSAQQFPDLHSELNLSSLELGDSALYFCASSPQGEVDSPLHFGNGTRLTVT.

The rearrangement links TRBV2 to TRBJ2-5; either TRBD1 or TRBD2 may supply D (5 bases each). The CDR3 has 16 residues. V lost 6 bases to trimming and J lost 2 bases, with 19 bases between them. Germline V gene sequence: CDR1 SNHLY, CDR2 FYNNEI. The CDR3 sequence: CASRRGRTNSQETQYF. CDR3 bases: TGTGCCAGCAGGAGGGGAAGGACGAACTCTCAAGAGACCCAGTACTTC. Full variable domain (rest looked up from reference TRBV2 and TRBJ2-5): EPEVTQTPSHQVTQMGQEVILRCVPISNHLYFYWYRQILGQKVEFLVSFYNNEISEKSEIFDDQFSVERPDGSNFTLKIRSTKLEDSAMYFCASRRGRTNSQETQYFGPGTRLLVL.

V usage is TRBV5-1 and J usage is TRBJ2-1, with 8 bases that match TRBD1. V lost 4 bases and J lost 3; bases outside the gene matches: 9. In germline, CDR1 is SGHRS, CDR2 YFSETQ. The CDR3 has 16 amino acids. The CDR3 coding sequence is TGCGCCAGCAGCCTTGGACAGGGTACCATCTACAATGAGCAGTTCTTC. It codes for CASSLGQGTIYNEQFF.

This clone showed up just a few times. The chain couples TRBV4-1 to TRBJ2-7, with 9 bases that match TRBD1. Looked up from germline, CDR1 is MGHRA and CDR2 is YSYEKL. The junction had 5 bases not matched to a gene; V was cut back by 5 bases and J by 6 bases. This CDR3 has 13 amino acids. CDR3 region: CASSWDRVSEQYV. The CDR3 DNA follows: TGCGCCAGCAGCTGGGACAGGGTGAGCGAGCAGTACGTC.

This clone was seen just once. This chain joins TRBV3-1 (or the pseudogene TRBV3-2) and TRBJ2-3; 7 bases are shared with TRBD2. Germline CDR1 is LGHDT and CDR2 is YNNKEL (reference sequence). CDR3 length: 14 residues. Losses at the gene ends were 0 bases for V and 6 bases for J; bases not matched to a gene: 3. CDR3 residues: CASSQETSPDTQYF. The CDR3 DNA follows: TGTGCCAGCAGCCAAGAGACTAGCCCGGATACGCAGTATTTT.

The CDR3 DNA reads TGTGCCACCAGTGATCGACAGACCAATTCACCCCTCCACTTT. Protein product: CATSDRQTNSPLHF. This rearrangement joins TRBV24-1 to TRBJ1-6; perhaps TRBD1 as D (5 bases). Germline V gene lookup returns CDR1 KGHDR and CDR2 SFDVKD. Trimming removed 3 bases at V and 7 bases at J, with 9 bases between. The length of the CDR3 is 14 residues.

The genes are TRBV18 and TRBJ2-2; TRBD2 is a possible D gene (6 bases). The V gene's germline CDR1 is KGHSH and CDR2 LQKENI. The germline V and J ends were trimmed by 6 bases and 4 bases, with 18 bases remaining between them. This CDR3 is 16 amino acids long. This CDR3 reads CASSPRLASFTGELFF. CDR3 in DNA: TGTGCCAGCTCTCCCAGGCTAGCGTCTTTCACCGGGGAGCTGTTTTTT.

The chain links TRBV12-5 to TRBJ2-2, with D perhaps given as TRBD1 or TRBD2 (6 bases each). There are 15 residues in the CDR3. Trimming pared 7 bases from V and 0 bases from J, leaving 12 bases between. Germline V gene sequence: CDR1 LGHNT, CDR2 FRNRAP. For the CDR3, the DNA is TGTGCTAGTGCCCGTCGGGGGCCGAACACCGGGGAGCTGTTTTTT. Residues: CASARRGPNTGELFF.

This clone has only a few counts. This chain uses TRBV4-1 with TRBJ1-2, with 8 bases lining up with TRBD1. Germline CDR1 and CDR2: MGHRA and YSYEKL. V shed 2 bases, J shed 2 bases, and the junction held 7 bases outside the gene matches. CDR3 length equals 16 residues. CDR3 sequence: CASSQTGTGGNYGYTF. DNA of the CDR3: TGCGCCAGCAGCCAAACCGGGACAGGAGGAAACTATGGCTACACCTTC.

The chain uses TRBV2 and TRBJ2-1; D is uncertain. The CDR3 consists of 11 residues. Germline-derived CDR1 and CDR2 are SNHLY and FYNNEI. V was cut by 2 bases and J by 6 bases, with 2 bases left in between. CDR3 DNA sequence: TGTGCCAGCAGTGAACTCAATGAGCAGTTCTTC. This sequence encodes CASSELNEQFF.

This clone was detected a few times. The chain employs TRBV13 and TRBJ2-4, with 9 bases identical to TRBD1. This CDR3 is built from 16 residues. Germline CDR1 reads PRHDT; CDR2 reads FYEKMQ (reference sequence). The junction had 11 bases not matched to a gene; V was cut back by 5 bases and J by 6 bases. CDR3 sequence (DNA): TGTGCCAGCAGCGGACGCCTACAGGGGGCCTTAAACATTCAGTACTTC. Translated: CASSGRLQGALNIQYF.

This chain connects TRBV7-3 to TRBJ2-2, with 10 bases aligning to TRBD2. CDR3 length: 16 residues. CDR1 SGHTA and CDR2 FQGTGA come from the germline V gene. The V and J ends lost 3 bases and 6 bases, in that order; junction bases with no gene match: 7. The CDR3 DNA reads as TGTGCCAGCAGCTTGGAGGCGGGACTAGCGTCCGGGGAGCTGTTTTTT. Translation: CASSLEAGLASGELFF.

The V call is TRBV19, the J call TRBJ2-5; weak D call: TRBD2 (6 bases). In germline, CDR1 is LNHDA, CDR2 SQIVND (reference sequence). The ends were cut back, 7 bases at V and 3 bases at J, with 9 bases in the middle. The CDR3 is 12 amino acids. For the CDR3, the DNA is TGTGCCAGTATGTGGGGGGAAGAGACCCAGTACTTC. It yields the protein CASMWGEETQYF. Looking up the rest from reference TRBV19 and TRBJ2-5 gives the full variable domain: DGGITQSPKYLFRKEGQNVTLSCEQNLNHDAMYWYRQDPGQGLRLIYYSQIVNDFQKGDIAEGYSVSREKKESFPLTVTSAQKNPTAFYLCASMWGEETQYFGPGTRLLVL.

The sample holds a few counts of this clone. The chain carries TRBV2 and TRBJ2-7; 7 bases map to TRBD1. The germline V gene encodes CDR1 SNHLY and CDR2 FYNNEI. With V trimmed by 4 bases and J by 0 bases, 6 bases remained unmatched. The length of the CDR3 is 15 residues. The CDR3 nucleotides read TGTGCCAGCAGTGTAACCGGGACAGACTCCTACGAGCAGTACTTC. Amino acids: CASSVTGTDSYEQYF.

J is TRBJ1-6 and V is TRBV12-3 or TRBV12-4; D gene uncertain. V lost 3 bases and J lost 9, with 6 bases in between. The CDR3 covers 12 residues. The CDR3 protein is CASSFAASPLHF. As DNA, the CDR3 is TGTGCCAGCAGTTTCGCGGCTTCACCCCTCCACTTT.

The V gene is TRBV29-1, the J gene TRBJ2-2; D remains ambiguous. Deletions cut 5 bases from V and 2 bases from J, with 12 bases between. Germline-derived CDR1 and CDR2 are SQVTM and ANQGSEA. The CDR3 is 14 amino acids. CDR3 DNA: TGCAGCGTTAGTCCCAGCCTAAACACCGGGGAGCTGTTTTTT. The encoded protein is CSVSPSLNTGELFF.

V usage is TRBV4-1 and J usage is TRBJ2-6; 8 positions match TRBD1. V was clipped by 2 bases and J by 2 bases; unmatched bases: 8. Looked up from germline, CDR1 is MGHRA and CDR2 is YSYEKL. CDR3 length: 18 amino acids. The CDR3 DNA reads as TGCGCCAGCAGCCAACCTGACAGGGGAAAAGCTGGGGCCAACGTCCTGACTTTC. Translation gives CASSQPDRGKAGANVLTF.

The V call is TRBV6-1, the J call TRBJ2-5; no firm D call. Germline V gene lookup returns CDR1 MNHNS and CDR2 SASEGT. The CDR3 is 14 residues long. The V end was cut by 2 bases, the J end by 5 bases, with 12 bases between. The chain's CDR3 is CASSERAAKETQYF. CDR3 coding DNA: TGTGCCAGCAGTGAAAGGGCAGCAAAGGAGACCCAGTACTTC.

The chain has TRBV3-1 (or the pseudogene TRBV3-2) and TRBJ1-2; D might be TRBD1 (5 bases). Germline V gives CDR1 LGHDT, CDR2 YNNKEL (reference sequence). CDR3 length equals 14 residues. V was trimmed by 0 bases and J by 4 bases, leaving 9 bases between them. The CDR3 loop reads CASSQEVGGYGYTF. The CDR3 nucleotides read TGTGCCAGCAGCCAAGAGGTCGGGGGCTATGGCTACACCTTC.

The chain employs TRBV5-6 and TRBJ1-6, with 10 bases that match TRBD1. Germline CDR1 reads SGHDT; CDR2 reads YYEEEE. CDR3 length: 16 amino acids. V dropped 0 bases and J dropped 4; count of bases not matched to a gene: 1. CDR3: CASSLGTGGYNSPLHF. The CDR3 DNA reads as TGTGCCAGCAGCTTGGGGACAGGGGGATATAATTCACCCCTCCACTTT.

A single count supports this clone. This chain links TRBV6-4 with TRBJ2-2; possible D gene TRBD2, 6 bases. This CDR3 region has 15 residues. The germline gives CDR1 MRHNA, CDR2 SNTAGT. V lost 6 bases and J 4 bases, leaving 15 bases between the germline ends. This chain's CDR3 is CASSKVGGTTGELFF. The DNA of the CDR3 is TGTGCCAGCAGCAAGGTCGGAGGGACCACCGGGGAGCTGTTTTTT.